The sample holds one count of the clone carrying this T cell receptor (beta chain). The data belong to a study of blood T cell repertoires in COVID-19. Study summary: Sample material is recorded as cDNA or gDNA derived from T cells, B-cell-depleted T cells, or PBMCs.

How the authors handled the data: Reference gene primers were amplified, and this amplification served to estimate nucleated cell counts. Sequenced by immunoSEQ multiplex PCR; TCRdb stores in-frame clones only, minus some. That table gives V, J and clone size, and the DNA gave D and trimming. The sample has 27,000 or so clones, around 90% seen once. V was trimmed by 7 bases and J by 9 bases, leaving 9 bases between them. The CDR3 runs to 10 residues. CDR1 is SGDLS, CDR2 YYNGEE, per germline. This clonotype originated in a woman between 45 and 65 years old with active COVID-19. The chain joins TRBV9 to TRBJ2-3; the D gene is possibly TRBD2 (6 bases). Sequenced material: peripheral blood. CDR3 amino acids: CASVGGTQYF. DNA for the CDR3: TGTGCCAGCGTGGGAGGAACGCAGTATTTT.